The 11 T cell receptor beta chains below were found in one sample sequenced in a study of human T cells and chemical hapten exposure. Researchers extracted total RNA from unfractionated whole blood. During construction of the library, unique molecular identifiers were attached to individual cDNA molecules for quantitative, reproducible TCR counting. TCRdb independently ran MiXCR on the reads; one entry per CDR3 protein. The sample records about 480 distinct CDR3 sequences, more than 65% being singletons. What was sequenced was whole blood. The receptors were gathered from a human donor with alopecia, or a healthy volunteer (not recorded which). Some clones in this sample may be carry-over from other donors' samples. This table probably holds off-target reads from a library built for another chain.

About this clonotype itself: The junction and the germline gene differ at one end; a read error may be behind it. This CDR3 reads CASSYSLAEGPRNF. The CDR3 DNA reads as TGTGCCAGCAGTTACTCCCTGGCGGAGGGCCCCAGGAACTTC. The chain joins TRBV6-5 to TRBJ2-4; D may be TRBD2 (6 bases). Looked up from germline, CDR1 is MNHEY and CDR2 is SVGAGI. The CDR3 totals 14 residues.

The chain carries TRBV6-5 and TRBJ1-1, with D perhaps matching TRBD1 (5 bases). This CDR3 spans 13 amino acids. The germline CDR1 and CDR2 sequences are MNHEY and SVGAGI. V was clipped by 4 bases and J by 2 bases, with 8 bases between them. CDR3 nucleotide sequence: TGTGCCAGCAGTTTCCAGGGAAACACTGAAGCTTTCTTT. Its translation is CASSFQGNTEAFF.

A single count supports this clonotype. The gene calls are TRBV11-2 and TRBJ1-3; D gene ambiguous. V was shortened by 0 bases and J by 0 bases, with 3 bases between the two germline ends. The germline CDR1 and CDR2 sequences are SGHAT and FQNNGV. CDR3 size: 14 residues. The CDR3 here is CASSLEFSGNTIYF. The DNA for the CDR3 is TGTGCCAGCAGCTTAGAGTTCTCTGGAAACACCATATATTTT.

This clonotype was observed a single time. This chain joins TRBV29-1 and TRBJ2-7; the match to TRBD2 covers 15 bases. Germline values: CDR1 SQVTM, CDR2 ANQGSEA. CDR3 length: 14 amino acids. V shed 6 bases, J shed 2 bases, and the junction held 2 bases outside the gene matches. The DNA for the CDR3 is TGCAGCGTCCGGACTAGCGGGAGGGCCTACGAGCAGTACTTC. Residues: CSVRTSGRAYEQYF.

The chain is built from TRBV29-1 and TRBJ2-3, with D perhaps matching TRBD1 (5 bases). This CDR3 spans 11 amino acids. Germline V lookup: CDR1 SQVTM, CDR2 ANQGSEA. Between the trimmed V and J ends, which lost 4 bases and 4 bases, there was a span of 6 bases. The CDR3 DNA reads TGCAGCGTTGGCAGGGCAGATACGCAGTATTTT. Residues: CSVGRADTQYF.

V gene TRBV20-1 combines with J gene TRBJ2-7; D perhaps matches TRBD2 (6 bases). Trimming removed 1 base from V and 4 bases from J, with 14 bases in between. The germline V gene has CDR1 DFQATT and CDR2 SNEGSKA (reference sequence). The CDR3 runs to 14 residues. As DNA, the CDR3 is TGCAGTGCTAGAGGAGGAGGGAGAGGGTACGAGCAGTACTTC. Translation gives CSARGGGRGYEQYF.

CDR3 coding DNA: TGTGCCAGCAGTTCGAAGACCCAGTACTTC. Translation gives CASSSKTQYF. The chain employs TRBV27 and TRBJ2-5, with unresolved D. The CDR3 covers 10 residues. Germline loops: CDR1 MNHEY, CDR2 SMNVEV (reference sequence). V dropped 4 bases and J dropped 6 bases, with 3 bases sitting between them.

The V gene is TRBV27, the J gene TRBJ1-2; 8 nucleotides align to TRBD1. J gave up 4 bases and V 5 bases, and 9 bases lay outside the gene matches. The CDR3 covers 15 residues. In germline, CDR1 is MNHEY, CDR2 SMNVEV (reference sequence). This CDR3 is CASSVGQGSGYGYTF. The DNA of the CDR3 is TGTGCCAGCAGTGTCGGACAGGGCTCCGGCTATGGCTACACCTTC.

The genes are TRBV29-1 and TRBJ1-1; no clear D gene. The germline V and J ends were trimmed by 4 bases and 6 bases, with 12 bases remaining between them. CDR1 is SQVTM and CDR2 is ANQGSEA in the germline V gene. CDR3 size: 12 residues. CDR3 amino acids: CSVAWGGAEAFF. CDR3 bases: TGCAGCGTTGCATGGGGAGGCGCTGAAGCTTTCTTT. Filled out from reference TRBV29-1 and TRBJ1-1, the complete variable domain reads SAVISQKPSRDICQRGTSLTIQCQVDSQVTMMFWYRQQPGQSLTLIATANQGSEATYESGFVIDKFPISRPNLTFSTLTVSNMSPEDSSIYLCSVAWGGAEAFFGQGTRLTVV.

The CDR3 coding sequence is TGTGCCATCAGTGACTGGTCGGCGGGGGAAGGAAAAAACATTCAGTACTTC. This translates into CAISDWSAGEGKNIQYF. V usage is TRBV10-3 and J usage is TRBJ2-4; 7 bases match TRBD2. Trimming took 3 bases from V and 4 from J; bases not matched to a gene: 12. This CDR3 is 17 amino acids long. Germline CDR1 reads ENHRY; CDR2 reads SYGVKD.

The chain joins TRBV7-2 to TRBJ2-5; D is unclear. This CDR3 is built from 12 residues. Trimming removed 0 bases from V and 7 bases from J, with 6 bases in between. From germline, CDR1 is SGHTA and CDR2 FQGNSA. CDR3 sequence: CASSLAARTQYF. DNA for the CDR3: TGTGCCAGCAGCTTAGCTGCGCGGACCCAGTACTTC.